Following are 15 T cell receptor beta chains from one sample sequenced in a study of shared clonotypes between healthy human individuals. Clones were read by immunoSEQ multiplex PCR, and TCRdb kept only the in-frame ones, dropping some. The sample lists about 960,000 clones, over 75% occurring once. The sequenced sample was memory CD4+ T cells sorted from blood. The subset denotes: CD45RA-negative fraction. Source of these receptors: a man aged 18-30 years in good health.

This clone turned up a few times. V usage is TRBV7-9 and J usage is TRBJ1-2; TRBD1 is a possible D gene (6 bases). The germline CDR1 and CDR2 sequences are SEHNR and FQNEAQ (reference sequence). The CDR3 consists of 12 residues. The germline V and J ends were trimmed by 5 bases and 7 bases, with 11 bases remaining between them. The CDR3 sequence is CASSPTGTGYTF. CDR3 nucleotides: TGTGCCAGCAGCCCTACAGGGACTGGCTACACCTTC.

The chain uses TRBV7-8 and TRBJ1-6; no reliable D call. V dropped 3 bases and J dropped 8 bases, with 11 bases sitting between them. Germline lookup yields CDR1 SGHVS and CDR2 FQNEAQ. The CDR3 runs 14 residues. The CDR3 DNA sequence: TGTGCCAGCAGCTTTCAGCAACGGGATTCACCCCTCCACTTT. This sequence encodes CASSFQQRDSPLHF. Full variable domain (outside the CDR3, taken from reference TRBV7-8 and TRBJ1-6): GAGVSQSPRYKVAKRGQDVALRCDPISGHVSLFWYQQALGQGPEFLTYFQNEAQLDKSGLPSDRFFAERPEGSVSTLKIQRTQQEDSAVYLCASSFQQRDSPLHFGNGTRLTVT.

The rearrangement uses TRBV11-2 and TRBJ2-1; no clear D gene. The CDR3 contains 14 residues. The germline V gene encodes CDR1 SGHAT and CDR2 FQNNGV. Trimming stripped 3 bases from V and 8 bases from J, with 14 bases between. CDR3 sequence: CASSFDGSSYEQFF. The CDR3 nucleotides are TGTGCCAGCAGCTTCGATGGTAGCTCCTATGAGCAGTTCTTC. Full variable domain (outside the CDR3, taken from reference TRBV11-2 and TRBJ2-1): EAGVAQSPRYKIIEKRQSVAFWCNPISGHATLYWYQQILGQGPKLLIQFQNNGVVDDSQLPKDRFSAERLKGVDSTLKIQPAKLEDSAVYLCASSFDGSSYEQFFGPGTRLTVL.

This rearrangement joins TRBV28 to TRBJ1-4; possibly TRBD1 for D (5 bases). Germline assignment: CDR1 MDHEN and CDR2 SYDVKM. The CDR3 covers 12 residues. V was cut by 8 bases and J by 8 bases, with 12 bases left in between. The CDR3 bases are TGTGCCAGCCAGGGAGGGGAAGAAAAACTGTTTTTT. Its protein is CASQGGEEKLFF.

The CDR3 nucleotides are TGTGCCAGCAGTGAAGCGCCCGGACAGGGGTATAGCTACACCTTC. It is translated as CASSEAPGQGYSYTF. The chain links TRBV6-1 to TRBJ1-2; 9 positions match TRBD1. The CDR3 contains 15 residues. The V segment lost 0 bases and the J segment 9 bases; nucleotides outside the gene matches: 8. Germline values: CDR1 MNHNS, CDR2 SASEGT.

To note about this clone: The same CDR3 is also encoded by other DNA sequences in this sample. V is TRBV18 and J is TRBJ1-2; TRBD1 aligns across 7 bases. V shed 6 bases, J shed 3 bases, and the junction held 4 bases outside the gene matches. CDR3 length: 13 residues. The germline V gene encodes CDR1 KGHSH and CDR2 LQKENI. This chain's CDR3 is CASSRQGDYGYTF. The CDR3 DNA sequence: TGTGCCAGCTCCCGACAGGGTGACTATGGCTACACCTTC.

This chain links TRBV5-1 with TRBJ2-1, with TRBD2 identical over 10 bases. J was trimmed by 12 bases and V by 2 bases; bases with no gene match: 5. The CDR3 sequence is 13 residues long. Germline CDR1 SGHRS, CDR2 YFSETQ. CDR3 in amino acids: CASSLAGGPLQFF. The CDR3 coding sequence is TGCGCCAGCAGCTTAGCGGGAGGGCCCCTGCAGTTCTTC.

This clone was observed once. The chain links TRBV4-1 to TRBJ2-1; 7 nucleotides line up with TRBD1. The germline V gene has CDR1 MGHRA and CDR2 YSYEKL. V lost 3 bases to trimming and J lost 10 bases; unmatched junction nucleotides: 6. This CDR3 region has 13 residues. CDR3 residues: CASSHDRVREQFF. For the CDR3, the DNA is TGCGCCAGCAGCCACGACAGGGTCCGGGAGCAGTTCTTC.

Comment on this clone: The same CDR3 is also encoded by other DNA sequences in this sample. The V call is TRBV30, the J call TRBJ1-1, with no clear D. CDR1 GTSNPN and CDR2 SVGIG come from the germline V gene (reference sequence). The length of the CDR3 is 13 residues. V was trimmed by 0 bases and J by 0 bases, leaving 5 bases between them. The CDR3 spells CAWSVQLNTEAFF. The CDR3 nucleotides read TGTGCCTGGAGTGTACAATTGAACACTGAAGCTTTCTTT.

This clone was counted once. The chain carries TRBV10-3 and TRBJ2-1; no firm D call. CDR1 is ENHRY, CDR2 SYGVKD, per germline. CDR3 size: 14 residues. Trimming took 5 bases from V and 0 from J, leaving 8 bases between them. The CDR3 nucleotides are TGTGCCATCAGTCTTGAAGGCTCCTACAATGAGCAGTTCTTC. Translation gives CAISLEGSYNEQFF.

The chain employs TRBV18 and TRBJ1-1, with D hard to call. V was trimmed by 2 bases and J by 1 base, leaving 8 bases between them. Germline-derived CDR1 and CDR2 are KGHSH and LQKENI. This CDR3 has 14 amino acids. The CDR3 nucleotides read TGTGCCAGCTCACCAGGTGTATGGAACACTGAAGCTTTCTTT. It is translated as CASSPGVWNTEAFF.

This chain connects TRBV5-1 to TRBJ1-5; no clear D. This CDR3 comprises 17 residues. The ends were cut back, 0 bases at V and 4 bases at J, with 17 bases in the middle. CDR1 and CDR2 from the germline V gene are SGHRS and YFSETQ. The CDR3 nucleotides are TGCGCCAGCAGCTTGGAGGGAGGTCCATTACTTAATCAGCCCCAGCATTTT. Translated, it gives CASSLEGGPLLNQPQHF.

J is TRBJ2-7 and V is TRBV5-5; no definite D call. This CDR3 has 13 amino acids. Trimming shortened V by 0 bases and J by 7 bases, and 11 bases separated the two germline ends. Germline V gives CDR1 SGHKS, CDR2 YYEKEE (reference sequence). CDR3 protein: CASSLAIFEEQYF. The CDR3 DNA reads TGTGCCAGCAGCTTGGCCATATTTGAGGAGCAGTACTTC.

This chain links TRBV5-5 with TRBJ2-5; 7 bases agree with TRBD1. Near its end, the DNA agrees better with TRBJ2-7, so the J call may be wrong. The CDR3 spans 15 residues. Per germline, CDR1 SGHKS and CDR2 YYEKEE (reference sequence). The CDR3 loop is CASSLVDRDGYEQYF. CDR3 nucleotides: TGTGCCAGCAGCTTGGTTGACAGGGACGGCTACGAGCAGTACTTC.

CDR3 bases: TGTGCCAGCAGCCAAGTGGGGTCTGGGGCCAACGTCCTGACTTTC. Translated: CASSQVGSGANVLTF. This chain joins TRBV4-2 and TRBJ2-6, with unresolved D. The CDR3 runs to 15 residues. The germline V gene has CDR1 LGHNA and CDR2 YNFKEQ. Trimming took 1 base from V and 1 from J, leaving 5 bases between them.